This record concerns one T cell receptor beta chain sequence. These data belong to a study of cytomegalovirus exposure and HLA in healthy donors. Unrecorded immune exposures were likely, despite nominal health at sampling. V shed 6 bases and J 4 bases; nucleotides not matched to a gene: 12. The CDR3 consists of 17 residues. CDR1 is MNHEY, CDR2 SMNVEV, per germline (reference sequence). The primer mix had 60 Vbeta and 13 Jbeta primers. The repertoire was sequenced with immunoSEQ multiplex PCR; TCRdb's copy has only in-frame clones and lacks some. The profile shows about 120,000 clones, approximately 80% of them singletons.

Specimen: PBMCs. The rearrangement joins TRBV27 to TRBJ1-4, with TRBD1 identical over 9 bases. This TCR came from a human donor in good health. The CDR3 protein is CASRPITGGTLNEKLFF. CDR3 DNA sequence: TGTGCCAGCAGACCAATTACAGGGGGCACCCTTAATGAAAAACTGTTTTTT.